This TCR beta chain was observed in a study of blood T cell repertoires in COVID-19. The wider study: Researchers got acute and convalescent COVID-19 samples from the United States, Italy and Spain.

As originally analysed: The authors estimated nucleated cell counts from reference gene primer amplification. Assay: immunoSEQ multiplex PCR; the TCRdb copy retains only in-frame clones and omits some. V, J and clone size are taken as reported in that table, and D and trimming were inferred from the DNA itself. The sample yields over 20,000 clones, approximately 86% seen once. This clone was counted once. This CDR3 contains 16 residues. The germline V gene has CDR1 LNHDA and CDR2 SQIVND (reference sequence). Trimming removed 3 bases from V and 0 bases from J, with 12 bases in between. Sequencing was performed on peripheral blood. This rearrangement joins TRBV19 to TRBJ2-4; the D gene is possibly TRBD1 (5 bases). The TCR sequence derives from a man between 65 and 79 years old with acute or convalescent COVID-19. The CDR3 DNA is TGTGCCAGTAGTATGTGGGGCCCAGAAGCCAAAAACATTCAGTACTTC. Its protein product is CASSMWGPEAKNIQYF.